A single sample gave rise to the 25 T cell receptor beta chains below, sequenced in a study of CD8+ T cells in alopecia areata listed by TCRdb under 2018. Preparation of the library involved the immunoSEQ multiplex PCR assay. RNA was extracted from all samples and reverse transcribed into cDNA, which served as template for TCR sequencing. TCRdb's version of the immuneACCESS table is confined to in-frame rearrangements and falls short of the full clone set. An unresolved V gene accounts for under half of the shortfall where checked; the remainder is of unknown origin. This sample gives roughly 180,000 clones in total; roughly 53% of them show up just once. Together, the top ten hold less than 14% of the sample. Read against the paper, the sample's time point label means: roughly 24 weeks on oral tofacitinib. The sample's treatment or condition label is to be understood as: oral pan-JAK inhibitor, 5-10 mg twice daily.

The specimen comprised CD8+ T cells sorted from blood, sampled at week 24, from a patient treated with tofacitinib. The receptor source for this set is a human donor with alopecia areata.

The sample holds a few counts of this clone. V usage is TRBV27 and J usage is TRBJ1-6; D remains unclear. The CDR3 has 13 amino acids. CDR1 MNHEY and CDR2 SMNVEV come from the germline V gene (reference sequence). The V and J ends lost 2 bases and 9 bases respectively, with 8 bases between them. In nucleotides, the CDR3 is TGTGCCAGCAGTTTAATGCGTGGTTCACCCCTCCACTTT. This sequence encodes CASSLMRGSPLHF.

This chain connects TRBV27 to TRBJ1-1, with D unclear. With 2 bases removed from V and 6 bases from J, the gap between germline ends came to 13 bases. The CDR3 sequence is 14 residues long. Germline values: CDR1 MNHEY, CDR2 SMNVEV (reference sequence). DNA for the CDR3: TGTGCCAGCAGTTTAGTCAGCTCTGGGCCTGAAGCTTTCTTT. This encodes CASSLVSSGPEAFF.

V and J are TRBV29-1 and TRBJ1-1; 7 positions agree with TRBD1. Germline trimming cut 7 bases from V and 5 bases from J; bases unmatched to any gene: 10. There are 13 residues in the CDR3. Germline V gives CDR1 SQVTM, CDR2 ANQGSEA. The CDR3: CSGWGQGVTEAFF. CDR3 coding DNA: TGCAGCGGCTGGGGGCAGGGGGTTACTGAAGCTTTCTTT.

The chain carries TRBV15 and TRBJ1-1; 8 nucleotides match TRBD1. Trimming removed 7 bases from V and 5 bases from J; junction bases left unmatched: 9. CDR3 length equals 14 residues. Germline V gene lookup returns CDR1 LNHNV and CDR2 YYDKDF (reference sequence). The CDR3 sequence: CATNSDRESTEAFF. The CDR3 bases are TGTGCCACCAATTCGGACAGGGAGAGTACTGAAGCTTTCTTT.

The rearrangement links TRBV12-5 to TRBJ1-2; no clear D gene. Germline V gene lookup returns CDR1 LGHNT and CDR2 FRNRAP. CDR3 length: 14 amino acids. The ends were cut back, 1 base at V and 4 bases at J, with 10 bases in the middle. CDR3 amino acids: CASGLEPTSYGYTF. The CDR3 DNA reads as TGTGCTAGTGGTTTGGAGCCGACAAGCTATGGCTACACCTTC.

In this sample, this clone turned up a few times. The chain couples TRBV11-2 to TRBJ2-7, with D uncertain. The CDR3 is 13 residues long. Per germline, CDR1 SGHAT and CDR2 FQNNGV. With 5 bases removed from V and 0 bases from J, the gap between germline ends came to 8 bases. This CDR3 reads CASSRRSSYEQYF. CDR3 DNA: TGTGCCAGCAGCCGAAGGAGCTCCTACGAGCAGTACTTC.

The chain uses TRBV6-1 and TRBJ2-5; either TRBD1 or TRBD2 may supply D (5 bases each). CDR3 size: 12 residues. The germline V gene encodes CDR1 MNHNS and CDR2 SASEGT. V shed 8 bases and J shed 4 bases, with 11 bases lying between them. The CDR3 sequence is CASLGDRETQYF. CDR3 nucleotides: TGTGCCAGCCTAGGGGACCGAGAGACCCAGTACTTC.

This CDR3 is CASSARTGGNEQYF. The DNA for the CDR3 is TGTGCCAGCAGCGCGCGGACAGGGGGTAACGAGCAGTACTTC. The V and J genes are TRBV7-8 and TRBJ2-7, with 10 bases lining up with TRBD1. This CDR3 has 14 amino acids. Unmatched junction bases numbered 6, after V lost 5 bases and J lost 5 bases. Germline CDR1 is SGHVS and CDR2 is FQNEAQ.

This clone was detected only a few times. J is TRBJ1-2 and V is TRBV13; unclear D gene. Germline V gene lookup returns CDR1 PRHDT and CDR2 FYEKMQ (reference sequence). The V gene lost 4 bases and the J gene lost 1 base, with 7 bases spanning the gap. CDR3 length: 13 amino acids. The CDR3 spells CASSSGDNYGYTF. CDR3 DNA: TGTGCCAGCAGCTCGGGAGATAACTATGGCTACACCTTC.

CDR3 protein: CASSPEAGNSYEQYF. The CDR3 DNA sequence: TGTGCCAGCAGCCCAGAGGCAGGCAACTCCTACGAGCAGTACTTC. The chain combines TRBV9 with TRBJ2-7; D not resolved. Germline CDR1 SGDLS, CDR2 YYNGEE. This CDR3 contains 15 residues. V lost 4 bases, J lost 0 bases, and 14 bases lay in between.

The V call is TRBV10-3, the J call TRBJ1-5; D is unresolved. V lost 4 bases and J lost 0, with 7 bases in between. The germline V gene encodes CDR1 ENHRY and CDR2 SYGVKD. This CDR3 comprises 14 residues. The chain's CDR3 is CAISADNSNQPQHF. The CDR3, as DNA: TGTGCCATCAGTGCGGATAATAGCAATCAGCCCCAGCATTTT.

The chain carries TRBV9 and TRBJ2-1; possible D gene TRBD2, 7 bases. The CDR3 length is 16 residues. Trimming pared 4 bases from V and 8 bases from J, leaving 22 bases between. Germline V CDR1 and CDR2: SGDLS, YYNGEE. The CDR3 sequence: CASSPGWGGPLDEQFF. CDR3 nucleotide sequence: TGTGCCAGCAGCCCCGGGTGGGGGGGCCCGCTTGATGAGCAGTTCTTC.

The V call is TRBV4-3, the J call TRBJ2-7, with 12 bases aligning to TRBD2. The germline CDR1 and CDR2 sequences are LGHNA and YSLEER. Unmatched junction bases numbered 2, after V lost 4 bases and J lost 7 bases. The CDR3 is made up of 13 amino acids. CDR3 nucleotide sequence: TGCGCCAGCAGCCGCGGACTAGCGGGGGAGCAGTACTTC. Translation gives CASSRGLAGEQYF.

The V and J genes are TRBV27 and TRBJ1-5, with D possibly matching TRBD1 (6 bases). The CDR3 has 13 amino acids. V lost 6 bases and J lost 6, with 12 bases in between. The germline CDR1 and CDR2 sequences are MNHEY and SMNVEV (reference sequence). CDR3 sequence reads: CASSYRVSQPQHF. In nucleotides, the CDR3 is TGTGCCAGCAGCTACAGGGTTTCTCAGCCCCAGCATTTT.

For the CDR3, the DNA is TGTGCCAGCAAAGGAGGGGGATCACCCCTCCACTTT. Protein: CASKGGGSPLHF. J is TRBJ1-6 and V is TRBV25-1; TRBD1 might be the D (6 bases). The CDR3 loop spans 12 amino acids. From germline, CDR1 is MGHDK and CDR2 SYGVNS. The V gene lost 7 bases and the J gene lost 10 bases, with 11 bases spanning the gap.

The chain carries TRBV30 and TRBJ2-7, with 11 bases fitting TRBD1. There are 14 residues in the CDR3. Germline lookup yields CDR1 GTSNPN and CDR2 SVGIG (reference sequence). J lost 3 bases, V lost 4 bases, and 5 bases had no gene match. Written as DNA, the CDR3 is TGTGCCTGGACCCCCGGGACAGGGGGCTACGAGCAGTACTTC. As protein: CAWTPGTGGYEQYF.

The sample holds one count of this clone. V is TRBV30 and J is TRBJ1-2; D is unresolved. Trimming stripped 1 base from V and 5 bases from J, with 8 bases between. Germline loops: CDR1 GTSNPN, CDR2 SVGIG (reference sequence). This CDR3 region has 12 residues. The CDR3 here is CAWSGSEYGYTF. DNA of the CDR3: TGTGCCTGGAGTGGGTCGGAATATGGCTACACCTTC.

The CDR3 loop is CASRGGWGNQPQHF. The CDR3 DNA sequence: TGTGCCAGCAGGGGCGGTTGGGGAAATCAGCCCCAGCATTTT. V is TRBV2 and J is TRBJ1-5; D not certain. Germline CDR1 SNHLY, CDR2 FYNNEI. The CDR3 length is 14 residues. The V and J ends lost 6 bases and 4 bases respectively, with 13 bases between them.

The DNA for the CDR3 is TGCGCCAGCAGCTTAACCACCGGGACAGGGATAATGTCGGATACGCAGTATTTT. Protein: CASSLTTGTGIMSDTQYF. The chain carries TRBV5-1 and TRBJ2-3; 9 positions agree with TRBD1. The V segment lost 2 bases and the J segment 6 bases; nucleotides outside the gene matches: 16. The CDR3 is 18 residues long. Germline V lookup: CDR1 SGHRS, CDR2 YFSETQ.

This clone was counted between two and nine times. This chain links TRBV10-3 with TRBJ2-5, with TRBD1 matching 7 bases. CDR3 length: 18 residues. Germline CDR1 reads ENHRY; CDR2 reads SYGVKD. V gave up 0 bases and J gave up 3 bases; unmatched junction bases: 13. CDR3 residues: CAISESKFPGQVEETQYF. In DNA, the CDR3 is TGTGCCATCAGTGAGTCGAAGTTCCCCGGACAGGTCGAAGAGACCCAGTACTTC.

In this sample, this clone turned up a few times. This chain joins TRBV6-1 and TRBJ2-7; the D is unclear. V was shortened by 0 bases and J by 2 bases, with 5 bases between the two germline ends. From germline, CDR1 is MNHNS and CDR2 SASEGT. This CDR3 has 13 residues. This CDR3 is CASSEATAYEQYF. CDR3 nucleotides: TGTGCCAGCAGTGAAGCAACTGCCTACGAGCAGTACTTC.

This chain joins TRBV7-9 and TRBJ1-1; D ambiguous. This CDR3 has 13 amino acids. V shed 5 bases and J shed 6 bases, with 13 bases lying between them. Germline CDR1 is SEHNR and CDR2 is FQNEAQ (reference sequence). The CDR3 coding sequence is TGTGCCAGCAGCCCCCATGGGAGCCCTGAAGCTTTCTTT. Amino acids: CASSPHGSPEAFF.

There are a few counts of this clone. This chain joins TRBV7-3 and TRBJ2-5; 9 bases match TRBD2. This CDR3 has 15 residues. After removal of 7 bases from V and 1 base from J, the junction contained 7 bases not matched to a gene. Germline assignment: CDR1 SGHTA and CDR2 FQGTGA. CDR3 sequence reads: CASTASGDPQETQYF. The CDR3 coding sequence is TGTGCCAGCACCGCTAGCGGGGATCCCCAAGAGACCCAGTACTTC. Complete variable domain (other parts from reference TRBV7-3 and TRBJ2-5): GAGVSQTPSNKVTEKGKYVELRCDPISGHTALYWYRQSLGQGPEFLIYFQGTGAADDSGLPNDRFFAVRPEGSVSTLKIQRTERGDSAVYLCASTASGDPQETQYFGPGTRLLVL.

This clone was observed a handful of times. The V call is TRBV30, the J call TRBJ2-1; D perhaps matches TRBD2 (5 bases). Germline lookup yields CDR1 GTSNPN and CDR2 SVGIG (reference sequence). Trimming shortened V by 3 bases and J by 4 bases, and 22 bases separated the two germline ends. The CDR3 length is 17 residues. The CDR3: CAWSGGVGSASYNEQFF. The CDR3 DNA is TGTGCCTGGAGCGGAGGAGTAGGGAGCGCCTCTTACAATGAGCAGTTCTTC.

There are a few counts of this clone. The rearrangement uses TRBV7-9 and TRBJ2-1, with 9 nucleotides matching TRBD1. This CDR3 has 15 amino acids. J lost 7 bases, V lost 5 bases, and 9 bases had no gene match. Germline V gene sequence: CDR1 SEHNR, CDR2 FQNEAQ (reference sequence). CDR3 amino acids: CASSQSGTGRNEQFF. The CDR3 bases are TGTGCCAGCAGCCAGTCCGGGACAGGGCGTAATGAGCAGTTCTTC.